Each of the 4 T cell receptor beta chains below was sequenced from the same sample in a study of CD8 T cells in Susac syndrome. The authors reverse transcribed 0.5 to 1 ug RNA with random hexamers. TCRdb reprocessed the immunoSEQ multiplex PCR reads via MiXCR and lists one record per CDR3 protein. The data contain 95,000 to 150,000 distinct CDR3 sequences, roughly 94% of them singletons. The sample consisted of CD8+ T cells from PBMCs. The receptors come from a human donor with Susac syndrome.

The rearrangement joins TRBV4-3 to TRBJ1-5; D is uncertain. There are 15 residues in the CDR3. Germline CDR1 is LGHNA and CDR2 is YSLEER. Trimming pared 0 bases from V and 0 bases from J, leaving 6 bases between. CDR3 in amino acids: CASSQDFGSNQPQHF. CDR3 nucleotide sequence: TGCGCCAGCAGCCAAGATTTTGGTAGCAATCAGCCCCAGCATTTT.

This clonotype was seen just once. This chain joins TRBV29-1 and TRBJ2-7; TRBD1 matches at 7 bases. Germline V gene lookup returns CDR1 SQVTM and CDR2 ANQGSEA. Germline trimming cut 2 bases from V and 6 bases from J; bases unmatched to any gene: 4. The CDR3 is made up of 12 amino acids. CDR3: CSVEWDSSEQYF. The CDR3, as DNA: TGCAGCGTTGAATGGGACAGTAGCGAGCAGTACTTC.

The rearrangement joins TRBV7-9 to TRBJ2-1; D is unclear. The CDR3 is 13 residues long. Trimming shortened V by 5 bases and J by 8 bases, and 13 bases separated the two germline ends. Germline CDR1 and CDR2: SEHNR and FQNEAQ (reference sequence). The CDR3 reads CASSNLDGDEQFF. DNA of the CDR3: TGTGCCAGCAGCAACCTAGATGGGGATGAGCAGTTCTTC.

This sequence joins TRBV29-1 and TRBJ1-1; D is possibly TRBD1 (6 bases). V was pared by 6 bases and J by 5 bases, with 10 bases between. Per germline, CDR1 SQVTM and CDR2 ANQGSEA. The CDR3 length is 11 residues. CDR3 sequence: CSVQTGTEAFF. As DNA, the CDR3 is TGCAGCGTACAGACAGGTACTGAAGCTTTCTTT.